A single sample gave rise to the 17 T cell receptor beta chains below, sequenced in a study of T cells in localized non-small cell lung cancer. Data came from immunoSEQ multiplex PCR; TCRdb stores just in-frame clones and leaves some out. The sample has around 1,600 clones; about a fifth are singletons. The sample in question was lung tumor tissue, obtained before any cancer treatment. These receptors originate from a male donor aged 60 or over with stage I lung adenocarcinoma.

This clone was seen a few times. The V call is TRBV6-8, the J call TRBJ2-1; TRBD2 matches at 7 bases. Germline lookup yields CDR1 MNHGY and CDR2 SAAAGT. This CDR3 has 13 residues. V shed 5 bases and J 8 bases; nucleotides not matched to a gene: 6. CDR3 in DNA: TGTGCCAGCAGTCCACTAGCGAAGGATGAGCAGTTCTTC. It codes for CASSPLAKDEQFF.

About this clone itself: An end of the junction differs from the germline gene, which may be a read error. The genes are TRBV6-8 and TRBJ2-1; 11 nucleotides match TRBD2. CDR3 size: 15 residues. Germline V gives CDR1 MNHGY, CDR2 SAAAGT. The DNA for the CDR3 is TGTGCCATCAGTGGGAATAGCGGGGGGGCCCATGAGCAGTTCTTC. It yields the protein CAISGNSGGAHEQFF.

The chain joins TRBV28 to TRBJ1-2; possibly TRBD1 for D (6 bases). CDR1 is MDHEN, CDR2 SYDVKM, per germline. V lost 3 bases to trimming and J lost 10 bases, with 18 bases between them. The length of the CDR3 is 14 residues. The CDR3 sequence is CASSFFITQGNYTF. The CDR3 DNA sequence: TGTGCCAGCAGTTTCTTTATCACACAGGGTAACTACACCTTC.

This clone showed up just a few times. This chain links TRBV9 with TRBJ1-3, with TRBD1 identical over 8 bases. The germline gives CDR1 SGDLS, CDR2 YYNGEE. The trim removed 0 bases at V and 11 bases at J, leaving 7 bases unmatched. This CDR3 comprises 14 residues. The CDR3 DNA sequence: TGTGCCAGCAGCGTAGAGGACAGGGTTAACTCCATATATTTT. It encodes CASSVEDRVNSIYF.

This clone rates as large. CDR3 region: CAWRVGVVNSPLHF. In DNA, the CDR3 is TGTGCCTGGAGAGTAGGAGTTGTTAATTCACCCCTCCACTTT. This chain links TRBV30 with TRBJ1-6; no firm D call. This CDR3 is 14 amino acids long. V was trimmed by 3 bases and J by 6 bases, leaving 12 bases between them. Germline CDR1 GTSNPN, CDR2 SVGIG (reference sequence).

The rearrangement links TRBV19 to TRBJ1-1; D is unresolved. The germline V gene has CDR1 LNHDA and CDR2 SQIVND (reference sequence). The V and J ends lost 5 bases and 1 base respectively, with 11 bases between them. The CDR3 extends over 14 amino acids. The DNA of the CDR3 is TGTGCCAGTAGTCCGAGGTGGGGGAACACTGAAGCTTTCTTT. Its translation: CASSPRWGNTEAFF. The full variable domain, with the rest looked up from reference TRBV19 and TRBJ1-1, is DGGITQSPKYLFRKEGQNVTLSCEQNLNHDAMYWYRQDPGQGLRLIYYSQIVNDFQKGDIAEGYSVSREKKESFPLTVTSAQKNPTAFYLCASSPRWGNTEAFFGQGTRLTVV.

This clone was found a few times. The junction departs from the called germline gene at one end, perhaps through a read error. This chain joins TRBV6-8 and TRBJ1-2, with no clear D. Germline lookup yields CDR1 MNHGY and CDR2 SAAAGT. The length of the CDR3 is 13 residues. CDR3 residues: CASSDSTGGGYTF. The CDR3 DNA follows: TGTGCCAGCAGTGACTCGACCGGAGGGGGCTACACCTTC.

The chain has TRBV19 and TRBJ1-5; 8 bases are a match to TRBD1. CDR1 and CDR2 (germline): LNHDA, SQIVND (reference sequence). The CDR3 has 15 residues. Unmatched junction bases numbered 10, after V lost 6 bases and J lost 6 bases. CDR3 protein: CASSLGQVAGQPQHF. CDR3 in DNA: TGTGCCAGTAGCCTGGGACAGGTAGCAGGTCAGCCCCAGCATTTT.

The CDR3 bases are TGTGCCAGCAGCCAAACTTTGGCGGAGTCCACAGATACGCAGTATTTT. Translation gives CASSQTLAESTDTQYF. V usage is TRBV16 and J usage is TRBJ2-3, with unresolved D. CDR1 and CDR2 from the germline V gene are KGHSY and FQNENV. The ends were cut back, 2 bases at V and 2 bases at J, with 14 bases in the middle. The CDR3 is 16 amino acids.

The table lists this clone with a count of one. The gene calls are TRBV19 and TRBJ1-5; D may be TRBD1 (5 bases). V was shortened by 4 bases and J by 2 bases, with 12 bases between the two germline ends. CDR1 is LNHDA, CDR2 SQIVND, per germline (reference sequence). The length of the CDR3 is 15 residues. The DNA for the CDR3 is TGTGCCAGTAGTAGCGGGCAGGGCGGCAATCAGCCCCAGCATTTT. Protein: CASSSGQGGNQPQHF.

This clone was counted a few times. V gene TRBV30 combines with J gene TRBJ1-6; TRBD1 aligns across 8 bases. The CDR3 covers 14 residues. The germline V gene has CDR1 GTSNPN and CDR2 SVGIG (reference sequence). Losses at the gene ends were 0 bases for V and 7 bases for J; bases not matched to a gene: 2. CDR3 bases: TGTGCCTGGAGTGTAACAGGGGGGAATTCACCCCTCCACTTT. As protein: CAWSVTGGNSPLHF.

This clone is medium-sized in the sample. The J gene is TRBJ1-4, the V gene TRBV6-8; possibly TRBD1 for D (5 bases). This CDR3 has 17 residues. CDR1 and CDR2 (germline): MNHGY, SAAAGT. The V gene lost 5 bases and the J gene lost 4 bases, with 20 bases spanning the gap. As DNA, the CDR3 is TGTGCCAGCAGTGATGGTGGGGGGGGACGCTATAATGAAAAACTGTTTTTT. It codes for CASSDGGGGRYNEKLFF.

The genes are TRBV5-1 and TRBJ2-2; tentatively, D is TRBD1 (6 bases). Germline-derived CDR1 and CDR2 are SGHRS and YFSETQ. The germline V and J ends were trimmed by 4 bases and 1 base, with 11 bases remaining between them. This CDR3 contains 15 residues. The CDR3 sequence is CASSPGQQNTGELFF. DNA for the CDR3: TGCGCCAGCAGCCCTGGACAGCAGAACACCGGGGAGCTGTTTTTT.

This chain links TRBV5-1 with TRBJ2-5; D ambiguous. Germline V gene data show CDR1 as SGHRS and CDR2 as YFSETQ. V was cut by 5 bases and J by 5 bases, with 16 bases left in between. The CDR3 totals 14 residues. The CDR3 bases are TGCGCCAGCAGACCCTCACCCGTGAAGGAGACCCAGTACTTC. Translating it yields CASRPSPVKETQYF.

The chain joins TRBV15 to TRBJ2-1; TRBD2 agrees at 8 bases. The CDR3 extends over 15 amino acids. V shed 5 bases, J shed 9 bases, and the junction held 12 bases outside the gene matches. CDR1 is LNHNV and CDR2 is YYDKDF in the germline V gene (reference sequence). CDR3 DNA: TGTGCCACCAGCGGGGGACTAGAAGCGTTTGGTGAGCAGTTCTTC. Residues: CATSGGLEAFGEQFF.

The rearrangement joins TRBV6-8 to TRBJ2-7; maybe TRBD2 (5 bases). This CDR3 is 12 amino acids long. CDR1 and CDR2 (germline): MNHGY, SAAAGT. V was cut by 5 bases and J by 6 bases, with 11 bases left in between. This chain's CDR3 is CASSRGAGEQYF. CDR3 in DNA: TGTGCCAGCAGTCGGGGTGCCGGCGAGCAGTACTTC.

This clone has just a few counts. For the CDR3, the DNA is TGTGCCAGCAGCTTAGCCGGGAGTGGGGGCTACACCTTC. This codes for CASSLAGSGGYTF. This chain links TRBV7-2 with TRBJ1-2, with D unresolved. V lost 0 bases and J lost 8, with 10 bases in between. The germline gives CDR1 SGHTA, CDR2 FQGNSA. This CDR3 is 13 amino acids long.